A single sample gave rise to the 25 T cell receptor beta chains below, sequenced in a study of blood T cell repertoires in COVID-19 (TCRdb year 2020). Library creation used the immunoSEQ multiplex PCR assay. The source is immuneACCESS, and TCRdb retained only in-frame sequences with V and J called. Part of the clones is not carried over; for the studies checked, unresolved V genes explain less than half of this, and the remainder is unexplained. Within this sample are around 150,000 clones, with over 60% of them counted one time only. Roughly 3.5% of the sample goes to the ten largest clones. Sample: peripheral blood. These receptors came from a woman aged 80 or over with acute or convalescent COVID-19.

The chain employs TRBV19 and TRBJ1-5; 8 bases fit TRBD1. CDR3 size: 15 residues. From germline, CDR1 is LNHDA and CDR2 SQIVND (reference sequence). Germline trimming cut 5 bases from V and 2 bases from J; bases unmatched to any gene: 5. As DNA, the CDR3 is TGTGCCAGTAGTGAGGACAGGGTCGGCAATCAGCCCCAGCATTTT. Its translation: CASSEDRVGNQPQHF.

The CDR3 region has the DNA TGTGCCAGCTCACCACGACCAGGACAGGGAAGGACTGAAGCTTTCTTT. Translated: CASSPRPGQGRTEAFF. The V and J genes are TRBV18 and TRBJ1-1; the match to TRBD1 covers 8 bases. Trimming at V came to 1 base and at J to 5 bases, leaving 9 bases not matched to a gene. The CDR3 is made up of 16 amino acids. CDR1 is KGHSH and CDR2 is LQKENI in the germline V gene.

The V and J genes are TRBV9 and TRBJ2-5; possible D gene TRBD2, 7 bases. This CDR3 has 16 amino acids. Germline V gene lookup returns CDR1 SGDLS and CDR2 YYNGEE. V gave up 0 bases and J gave up 2 bases, with 14 bases separating them. CDR3 region: CASSVGARGAQETQYF. The CDR3 nucleotides read TGTGCCAGCAGCGTAGGGGCTCGGGGGGCGCAAGAGACCCAGTACTTC.

This clone was seen ten or more times. The V call is TRBV19, the J call TRBJ1-2, with no clear D. Trimming pared 7 bases from V and 2 bases from J, leaving 11 bases between. The CDR3 length is 13 residues. The germline gives CDR1 LNHDA, CDR2 SQIVND (reference sequence). The CDR3 reads CASTPLQNYGYTF. The DNA for the CDR3 is TGTGCCAGTACCCCCCTCCAGAACTATGGCTACACCTTC.

The genes are TRBV18 and TRBJ1-5; 8 bases agree with TRBD1. Germline V gives CDR1 KGHSH, CDR2 LQKENI. The V and J ends lost 10 bases and 11 bases, in that order; junction bases with no gene match: 19. This CDR3 contains 15 residues. The CDR3 nucleotides read TGTGCCACTACTAATACCGGGACAGGACCCAGTGCCCAGCATTTT. Its translation: CATTNTGTGPSAQHF.

This clone was counted between two and nine times. The chain joins TRBV4-3 to TRBJ1-4; TRBD1 might be the D (6 bases). The V end was cut by 4 bases, the J end by 8 bases, with 17 bases between. Germline V gene lookup returns CDR1 LGHNA and CDR2 YSLEER. The CDR3 is 15 amino acids. CDR3 DNA sequence: TGCGCCAGCAGCCTCAGTGGTGGGGGCGCGGAAAAACTGTTTTTT. This encodes CASSLSGGGAEKLFF.

CDR3 nucleotides: TGTGCCAGCAGCCAAGCCAGGACAGCTTATAATTCACCCCTCCACTTT. Its protein product is CASSQARTAYNSPLHF. V gene TRBV3-1 (or the pseudogene TRBV3-2) combines with J gene TRBJ1-6; tentatively, D is TRBD1 (6 bases). Trimming left V 1 base short and J 4 bases short, with 11 bases between. The CDR3 has 16 amino acids. Germline loops: CDR1 LGHDT, CDR2 YNNKEL (reference sequence).

The chain uses TRBV2 and TRBJ2-7; D perhaps matches TRBD2 (6 bases). Trimming took off 11 bases at V and 4 bases at J, with 18 bases between the two ends. There are 13 residues in the CDR3. The germline gives CDR1 SNHLY, CDR2 FYNNEI. The CDR3: CAGRLGGGYEQYF. Written as DNA, the CDR3 is TGTGCCGGCCGCCTCGGGGGTGGGTACGAGCAGTACTTC. The whole variable domain, filled in from reference TRBV2 and TRBJ2-7, reads EPEVTQTPSHQVTQMGQEVILRCVPISNHLYFYWYRQILGQKVEFLVSFYNNEISEKSEIFDDQFSVERPDGSNFTLKIRSTKLEDSAMYFCAGRLGGGYEQYFGPGTRLTVT.

The J gene is TRBJ2-3, the V gene TRBV9; 10 bases align to TRBD1. The CDR3 is 16 amino acids. CDR1 and CDR2 (germline): SGDLS, YYNGEE. The V gene end was trimmed by 4 bases and the J gene end by 2 bases; junction bases not matched to a gene: 7. The CDR3: CASSPRTGGVTDTQYF. In DNA form, the CDR3 reads TGTGCCAGCAGCCCAAGGACAGGGGGAGTCACAGATACGCAGTATTTT.

This chain connects TRBV16 to TRBJ2-1; 10 bases map to TRBD2. The V gene's germline CDR1 is KGHSY and CDR2 FQNENV. Trimming cost V 1 base and J 8 bases; bases outside gene matches: 8. The CDR3 spans 16 residues. The CDR3 loop is CASSQFVPSGSDEQFF. CDR3 coding DNA: TGTGCCAGCAGCCAATTTGTGCCTAGCGGGAGTGATGAGCAGTTCTTC. Drawing the rest from reference TRBV16 and TRBJ2-1, the complete variable domain is GEEVAQTPKHLVRGEGQKAKLYCAPIKGHSYVFWYQQVLKNEFKFLISFQNENVFDETGMPKERFSAKCLPNSPCSLEIQATKLEDSAVYFCASSQFVPSGSDEQFFGPGTRLTVL.

The chain uses TRBV4-3 and TRBJ1-3; TRBD1 is a possible D gene (5 bases). This CDR3 has 16 amino acids. The V gene's germline CDR1 is LGHNA and CDR2 YSLEER. V lost 3 bases and J lost 0, with 12 bases in between. Written as DNA, the CDR3 is TGCGCCAGCAGCCAGACCGGGACTGCCTCTGGAAACACCATATATTTT. Translation: CASSQTGTASGNTIYF.

The chain combines TRBV6-5 with TRBJ1-1, with D perhaps matching TRBD1 (6 bases). The CDR3 is 15 amino acids. The germline V and J ends were trimmed by 2 bases and 5 bases, with 15 bases remaining between them. The V gene's germline CDR1 is MNHEY and CDR2 SVGAGI. This CDR3 is CASSYPTGRGTEAFF. The DNA for the CDR3 is TGTGCCAGCAGTTACCCCACAGGGAGAGGGACTGAAGCTTTCTTT.

The rearrangement links TRBV7-3 to TRBJ2-2; TRBD2 matches 9 bases. The CDR3 runs 15 residues. The germline gives CDR1 SGHTA, CDR2 FQGTGA. V lost 5 bases, J lost 4 bases, and 5 bases stayed unmatched. The CDR3 sequence is CASSLRGGATGELFF. The CDR3 DNA follows: TGTGCCAGCAGCCTTCGCGGGGGGGCCACCGGGGAGCTGTTTTTT.

This clone was picked up one time. The chain uses TRBV30 and TRBJ2-5, with 13 bases fitting TRBD2. V lost 2 bases to trimming and J lost 4 bases; unmatched junction nucleotides: 10. The CDR3 loop spans 17 amino acids. Germline-derived CDR1 and CDR2 are GTSNPN and SVGIG (reference sequence). For the CDR3, the DNA is TGTGCCTGGAGTCCTAAACCCGGACTAGCGGGAGTAGAGACCCAGTACTTC. This translates into CAWSPKPGLAGVETQYF.

Comment on this clone: Different DNA sequences within this sample yield the same CDR3. The chain couples TRBV5-1 to TRBJ1-1, with 7 positions matching TRBD1. With 0 bases clipped from V and 2 bases from J, the junction kept 4 bases outside the gene matches. CDR3 length: 15 residues. Per germline, CDR1 SGHRS and CDR2 YFSETQ. CDR3 sequence: CASSLAGTDNTEAFF. CDR3 bases: TGCGCCAGCAGCTTGGCCGGGACAGATAACACTGAAGCTTTCTTT. Based on the CDR3 plus reference TRBV5-1 and TRBJ1-1, the full variable domain is KAGVTQTPRYLIKTRGQQVTLSCSPISGHRSVSWYQQTPGQGLQFLFEYFSETQRNKGNFPGRFSGRQFSNSRSEMNVSTLELGDSALYLCASSLAGTDNTEAFFGQGTRLTVV.

The sample holds a few counts of this clone. V is TRBV7-7 and J is TRBJ2-2; possibly TRBD2 for D (7 bases). V was pared by 5 bases and J by 2 bases, with 15 bases between. Germline assignment: CDR1 SSHAT and CDR2 FNYEAQ (reference sequence). The length of the CDR3 is 16 residues. The CDR3, as DNA: TGTGCCAGCAGCGCAGGAGGGGGGGCTAACACCGGGGAGCTGTTTTTT. Translating it yields CASSAGGGANTGELFF.

The count of this clone is one. The chain's CDR3 is CASSLRQPQETQYF. CDR3 bases: TGTGCCAGCAGCTTGAGACAGCCGCAAGAGACCCAGTACTTC. The chain couples TRBV7-9 to TRBJ2-5, with D maybe TRBD1 (5 bases). Germline loops: CDR1 SEHNR, CDR2 FQNEAQ (reference sequence). V lost 3 bases and J 2 bases, leaving 10 bases between the germline ends. This CDR3 is built from 14 residues.

The V and J genes are TRBV12-3 or TRBV12-4 and TRBJ1-1; D is possibly TRBD1 (6 bases). The V end was cut by 5 bases, the J end by 11 bases, with 15 bases between. This CDR3 spans 12 amino acids. CDR3 DNA: TGTGCCAGCAGTCTCCTCAGGGGTGACGCTTTCTTT. Protein product: CASSLLRGDAFF.

V usage is TRBV19 and J usage is TRBJ1-2; maybe TRBD1 (6 bases). CDR1 is LNHDA and CDR2 is SQIVND in the germline V gene (reference sequence). V lost 3 bases and J lost 7, with 9 bases in between. CDR3 length: 12 residues. DNA of the CDR3: TGTGCCAGTAGTATCTCAGGGGCTGGCTACACCTTC. Its translation: CASSISGAGYTF. The full variable domain, rest sourced from reference TRBV19 and TRBJ1-2, is DGGITQSPKYLFRKEGQNVTLSCEQNLNHDAMYWYRQDPGQGLRLIYYSQIVNDFQKGDIAEGYSVSREKKESFPLTVTSAQKNPTAFYLCASSISGAGYTFGSGTRLTVV.

The J gene is TRBJ1-6, the V gene TRBV28; 8 nucleotides agree with TRBD1. The junction had 7 bases not matched to a gene; V was cut back by 6 bases and J by 6 bases. This CDR3 spans 15 amino acids. The germline V gene has CDR1 MDHEN and CDR2 SYDVKM. DNA for the CDR3: TGTGCCAGCAGCTCCGGACAGGGAATTAATTCACCCCTCCACTTT. Translated, it gives CASSSGQGINSPLHF.

V usage is TRBV7-8 and J usage is TRBJ1-5; D perhaps matches TRBD1 (6 bases). Germline assignment: CDR1 SGHVS and CDR2 FQNEAQ. V gave up 0 bases and J gave up 1 base, with 10 bases separating them. This CDR3 comprises 16 residues. The CDR3 loop reads CASSLADRISNQPQHF. The CDR3 nucleotides are TGTGCCAGCAGCTTAGCTGACAGGATCAGCAATCAGCCCCAGCATTTT.

This chain connects TRBV7-9 to TRBJ1-2; D remains unclear. The V gene lost 8 bases and the J gene lost 4 bases, with 14 bases spanning the gap. The CDR3 loop spans 13 amino acids. Germline CDR1 SEHNR, CDR2 FQNEAQ (reference sequence). The CDR3 here is CASGGRMSYGYTF. The DNA of the CDR3 is TGTGCCAGCGGAGGCCGTATGAGCTATGGCTACACCTTC.

The chain joins TRBV7-2 to TRBJ2-5, with 8 bases that match TRBD2. Looked up from germline, CDR1 is SGHTA and CDR2 is FQGNSA. V lost 3 bases to trimming and J lost 4 bases; unmatched junction nucleotides: 4. The CDR3 runs 14 residues. The CDR3 sequence: CASSLNGRGETQYF. In DNA, the CDR3 is TGTGCCAGCAGCTTGAACGGGAGGGGAGAGACCCAGTACTTC.

This clone was seen ten or more times. Distinct nucleotide sequences in the sample also encode this CDR3. The chain recombines TRBV30 with TRBJ1-2, with 7 bases aligning to TRBD1. Germline V gene sequence: CDR1 GTSNPN, CDR2 SVGIG (reference sequence). V gave up 3 bases and J gave up 8 bases; unmatched junction bases: 3. The CDR3 totals 11 residues. CDR3 sequence: CAWRTGYGYTF. Written as DNA, the CDR3 is TGTGCCTGGAGGACAGGGTACGGCTACACCTTC.

The table lists this clone with many counts. At the DNA level, this CDR3 is encoded by other sequences in the same sample as well. The V call is TRBV12-3 or TRBV12-4, the J call TRBJ1-1; 9 nucleotides match TRBD1. Trimming took 6 bases from V and 11 from J; bases not matched to a gene: 10. The CDR3 extends over 13 amino acids. The CDR3 loop reads CASRGPGQGAAFF. CDR3 coding DNA: TGTGCCAGCAGGGGCCCGGGACAGGGAGCGGCTTTCTTT.